This is a list of T cell receptor beta chains from one sample in a study of T cell responses to AZD1222 COVID-19 vaccine. Assay: immunoSEQ multiplex PCR; the TCRdb copy retains only in-frame clones and omits some. Among over 100,000 clones listed, roughly 90% were seen once. This specimen consisted of peripheral blood, obtained on day 0 of AZD1222 vaccination. All receptors derive from an adult in good health. CDR3s include the opening cysteine and the closing phenylalanine or tryptophan. Fields, in order: D gene, J gene, clone size, V gene, CDR3 protein, CDR3 DNA. D genes are given only for firm matches. Not every row has a clone size; where given, it reads once, few, many or a size class.

>-|TRBJ1-2|-|TRBV19
CASSRRTTSPYGYTF
TGTGCCAGTAGTCGACGGACAACTAGCCCCTATGGCTACACCTTC
>-|TRBJ2-7|once|TRBV6-1
CASSEGGSREQYF
TGTGCCAGCAGTGAAGGGGGTTCTCGTGAGCAGTACTTC
>-|TRBJ1-6|-|TRBV7-3
CASSSGSSYNSPLHF
TGTGCCAGCAGCTCCGGGAGCTCCTATAATTCACCCCTCCACTTT
>-|TRBJ1-2|once|TRBV12-3/TRBV12-4
CASKFEGRGYTF
TGTGCCAGCAAATTTGAGGGGCGGGGCTACACCTTC
>-|TRBJ1-1|-|TRBV30
CAWGALGAEAFF
TGTGCCTGGGGGGCCCTGGGGGCTGAAGCTTTCTTT
>TRBD2|TRBJ2-1|-|TRBV28
CASSSGGSRSYNEQFF
TGTGCCAGCAGTTCTGGCGGGAGTAGATCCTACAATGAGCAGTTCTTC
>TRBD1|TRBJ2-7|-|TRBV6-5
CASRSRTGPSYEQYF
TGTGCCAGCAGATCACGGACAGGGCCCTCCTACGAGCAGTACTTC
>-|TRBJ2-1|-|TRBV12-3/TRBV12-4
CASSLGPYNEQFF
TGTGCCAGCAGTTTAGGTCCTTACAATGAGCAGTTCTTC
>-|TRBJ2-2|-|TRBV20-1
CSARGTGELFF
TGCAGTGCTAGAGGGACCGGGGAGCTGTTTTTT
>-|TRBJ1-1|-|TRBV10-1
CASSESLDYTEAFF
TGCGCCAGCAGTGAGAGTTTGGACTACACTGAAGCTTTCTTT
>TRBD1|TRBJ1-2|-|TRBV29-1
CSVLAGTGGTGGGYTF
TGCAGCGTCCTAGCCGGGACAGGGGGCACCGGCGGGGGCTACACCTTC
>-|TRBJ2-1|-|TRBV6-5
CASTKGLVGEQFF
TGTGCCAGCACCAAGGGGCTTGTGGGTGAGCAGTTCTTC
>-|TRBJ2-1|-|TRBV24-1
CATSVAGDNNEQFF
TGTGCCACCAGTGTCGCGGGGGACAACAATGAGCAGTTCTTC
>-|TRBJ2-2|-|TRBV29-1
CSVEISTGELFF
TGCAGCGTTGAAATTTCGACCGGGGAGCTGTTTTTT
>-|TRBJ2-7|-|TRBV9
CASSGDTMTYEQYF
TGTGCCAGCAGCGGGGACACAATGACCTACGAGCAGTACTTC
>-|TRBJ2-5|-|TRBV10-3
CAISESVIETQYF
TGTGCCATCAGTGAGTCAGTGATTGAGACCCAGTACTTC
>-|TRBJ1-5|-|TRBV21-1
CASSKWGQGYSNQPQHF
TGTGCCAGCAGCAAATGGGGCCAGGGGTATAGCAATCAGCCCCAGCATTTT
>TRBD1|TRBJ1-6|-|TRBV7-6
CASSPDRGLSPLHF
TGTGCCAGCAGCCCCGACAGGGGGCTTTCACCCCTCCACTTT
>-|TRBJ1-2|once|TRBV2
CASSGDTNYGYTF
TGTGCCAGCAGTGGGGACACAAACTATGGCTACACCTTC
>TRBD2|TRBJ2-1|-|TRBV29-1
CSVPPTSGRAEQFF
TGCAGCGTCCCTCCTACTAGCGGTAGGGCTGAGCAGTTCTTC
>-|TRBJ2-7|-|TRBV28
CASSLMGKQYF
TGTGCCAGCAGTTTAATGGGAAAGCAGTACTTC
>-|TRBJ2-1|-|TRBV2
CASSVSHEQFF
TGTGCCAGCAGTGTGTCCCATGAGCAGTTCTTC
>-|TRBJ2-3|-|TRBV5-1
CASSLGTGTDTQYF
TGCGCCAGCAGCTTGGGTACGGGCACAGATACGCAGTATTTT
>-|TRBJ1-1|-|TRBV19
CASSIGQGNTEAFF
TGTGCCAGTAGTATAGGACAAGGGAACACTGAAGCTTTCTTT
>-|TRBJ1-1|-|TRBV30
CAWSASSINTEAFF
TGTGCCTGGAGTGCCTCCTCGATAAACACTGAAGCTTTCTTT
>-|TRBJ2-7|-|TRBV7-2
CASSPGQTYEQYF
TGTGCCAGCAGCCCCGGTCAGACTTACGAGCAGTACTTC
>TRBD2|TRBJ2-1|once|TRBV9
CASSVISGRAKNNEQFF
TGTGCCAGCAGCGTAATTAGCGGGAGGGCCAAGAACAATGAGCAGTTCTTC
>TRBD2|TRBJ2-1|-|TRBV18
CASSLRGGNEQFF
TGTGCCAGCTCACTCCGGGGGGGCAATGAGCAGTTCTTC
>-|TRBJ1-1|-|TRBV5-4
CASSSNRLKAFF
TGTGCCAGCAGCTCCAATAGGTTGAAAGCTTTCTTT
>-|TRBJ1-1|many|TRBV18
CASSPLANTEAFF
TGTGCCAGCTCACCACTCGCGAACACTGAAGCTTTCTTT
>-|TRBJ2-7|-|TRBV30
CAWSAYPTTSGEQYF
TGTGCCTGGAGTGCCTACCCGACTACTTCGGGCGAGCAGTACTTC
>-|TRBJ2-1|-|TRBV11-1
CASSFGLWNEQFF
TGTGCCAGCAGCTTCGGTTTATGGAATGAGCAGTTCTTC
>-|TRBJ1-1|-|TRBV28
CASSLEENTEAFF
TGTGCCAGCAGTTTGGAGGAGAACACTGAAGCTTTCTTT
>-|TRBJ2-7|few|TRBV7-3
CASSLLLTGTQNVLYEQYF
TGTGCCAGCAGCCTCCTATTAACCGGGACCCAAAACGTCCTATACGAGCAGTACTTC
>-|TRBJ1-3|-|TRBV10-2
CASRPGPAEENTIYF
TGCGCCAGCAGGCCGGGGCCGGCGGAGGAAAACACCATATATTTT
>-|TRBJ2-4|-|TRBV19
CASSIWRTELAKNIQYF
TGTGCCAGTAGTATCTGGCGGACAGAGCTAGCCAAAAACATTCAGTACTTC
>TRBD1|TRBJ1-5|-|TRBV2
CASSVGDRAGFQPQHF
TGTGCCAGCAGTGTTGGGGACAGGGCTGGCTTTCAGCCCCAGCATTTT
>-|TRBJ1-1|-|TRBV6-1
CASSEAGRWGVTEAFF
TGTGCCAGCAGTGAAGCAGGGCGGTGGGGGGTCACTGAAGCTTTCTTT
>-|TRBJ2-4|-|TRBV30
CAWSGQGWGKNIQYF
TGTGCCTGGAGTGGTCAGGGTTGGGGGAAAAACATTCAGTACTTC